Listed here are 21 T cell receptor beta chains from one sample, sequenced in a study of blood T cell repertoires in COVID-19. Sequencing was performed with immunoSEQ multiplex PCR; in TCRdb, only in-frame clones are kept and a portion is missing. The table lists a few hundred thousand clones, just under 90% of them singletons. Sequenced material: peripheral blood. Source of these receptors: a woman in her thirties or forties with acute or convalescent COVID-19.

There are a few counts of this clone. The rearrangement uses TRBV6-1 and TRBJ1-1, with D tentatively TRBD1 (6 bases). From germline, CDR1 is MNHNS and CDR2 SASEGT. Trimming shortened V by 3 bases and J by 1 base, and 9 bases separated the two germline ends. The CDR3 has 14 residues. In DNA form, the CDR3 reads TGTGCCAGCAGTGACAGGGGACAGAACACTGAAGCTTTCTTT. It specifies CASSDRGQNTEAFF.

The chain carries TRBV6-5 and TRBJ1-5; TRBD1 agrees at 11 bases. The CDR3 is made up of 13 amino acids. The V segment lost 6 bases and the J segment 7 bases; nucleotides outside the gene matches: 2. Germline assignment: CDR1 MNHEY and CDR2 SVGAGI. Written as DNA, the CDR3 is TGTGCCAGCAGCCGGGACAGGGGGCAGCCCCAGCATTTT. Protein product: CASSRDRGQPQHF.

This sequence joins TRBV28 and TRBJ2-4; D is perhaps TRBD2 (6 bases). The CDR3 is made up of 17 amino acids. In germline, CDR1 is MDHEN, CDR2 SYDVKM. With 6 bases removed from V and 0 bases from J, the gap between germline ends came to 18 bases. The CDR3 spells CASSPTGDILAKNIQYF. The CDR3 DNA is TGTGCCAGCAGCCCGACGGGAGACATCCTAGCCAAAAACATTCAGTACTTC.

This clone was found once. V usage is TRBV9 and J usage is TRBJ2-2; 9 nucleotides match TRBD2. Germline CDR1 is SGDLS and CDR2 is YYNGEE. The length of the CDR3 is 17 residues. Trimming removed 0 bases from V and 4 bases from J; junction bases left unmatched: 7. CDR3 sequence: CASSVAGRGGPTGELFF. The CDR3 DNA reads TGTGCCAGCAGCGTAGCTGGGCGGGGGGGCCCCACCGGGGAGCTGTTTTTT.

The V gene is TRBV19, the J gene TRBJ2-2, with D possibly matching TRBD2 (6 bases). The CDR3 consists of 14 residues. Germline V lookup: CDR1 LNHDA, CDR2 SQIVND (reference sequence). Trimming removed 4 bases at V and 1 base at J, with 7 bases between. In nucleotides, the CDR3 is TGTGCCAGTAGTAGGAGGGAGAACACCGGGGAGCTGTTTTTT. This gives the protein CASSRRENTGELFF.

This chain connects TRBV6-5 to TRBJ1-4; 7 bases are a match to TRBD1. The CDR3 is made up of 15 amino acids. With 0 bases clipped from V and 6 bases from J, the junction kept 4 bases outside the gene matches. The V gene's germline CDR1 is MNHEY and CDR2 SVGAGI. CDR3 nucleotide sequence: TGTGCCAGCAGTTACTCGGGGGACAGCCATGAAAAACTGTTTTTT. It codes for CASSYSGDSHEKLFF.

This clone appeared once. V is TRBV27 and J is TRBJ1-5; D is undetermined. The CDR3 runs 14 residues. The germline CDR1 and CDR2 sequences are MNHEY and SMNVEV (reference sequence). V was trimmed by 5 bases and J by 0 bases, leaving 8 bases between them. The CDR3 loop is CASSGLYSNQPQHF. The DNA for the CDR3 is TGTGCCAGCAGTGGGCTTTATAGCAATCAGCCCCAGCATTTT.

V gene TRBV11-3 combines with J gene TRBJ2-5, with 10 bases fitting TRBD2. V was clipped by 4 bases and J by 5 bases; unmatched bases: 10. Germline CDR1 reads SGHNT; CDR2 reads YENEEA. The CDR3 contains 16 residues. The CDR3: CASSSGFSGGIETQYF. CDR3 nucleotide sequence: TGTGCCAGCAGCTCAGGGTTTAGCGGGGGGATCGAGACCCAGTACTTC. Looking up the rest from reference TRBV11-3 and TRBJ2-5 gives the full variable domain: EAGVVQSPRYKIIEKKQPVAFWCNPISGHNTLYWYLQNLGQGPELLIRYENEEAVDDSQLPKDRFSAERLKGVDSTLKIQPAELGDSAVYLCASSSGFSGGIETQYFGPGTRLLVL.

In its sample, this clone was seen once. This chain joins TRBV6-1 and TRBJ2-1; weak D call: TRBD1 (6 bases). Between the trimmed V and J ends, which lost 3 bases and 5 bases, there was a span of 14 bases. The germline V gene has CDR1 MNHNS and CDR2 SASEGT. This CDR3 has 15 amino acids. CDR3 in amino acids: CASSEEGGGNNEQFF. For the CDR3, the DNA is TGTGCCAGCAGTGAGGAAGGGGGTGGTAACAATGAGCAGTTCTTC.

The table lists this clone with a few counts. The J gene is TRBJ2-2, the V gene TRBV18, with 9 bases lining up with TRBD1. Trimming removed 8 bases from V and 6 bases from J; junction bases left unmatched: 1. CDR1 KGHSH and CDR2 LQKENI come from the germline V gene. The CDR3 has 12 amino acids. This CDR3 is CASRQGAGELFF. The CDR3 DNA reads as TGTGCCAGCCGACAGGGGGCCGGGGAGCTGTTTTTT.

This CDR3 reads CASSQGQGTYEQYV. The CDR3 DNA reads TGTGCCAGCAGCCAGGGGCAGGGAACCTACGAGCAGTACGTC. The V and J genes are TRBV3-1 (or the pseudogene TRBV3-2) and TRBJ2-7; tentatively, D is TRBD1 (5 bases). The germline CDR1 and CDR2 sequences are LGHDT and YNNKEL (reference sequence). CDR3 size: 14 residues. Trimming pared 3 bases from V and 2 bases from J, leaving 11 bases between.

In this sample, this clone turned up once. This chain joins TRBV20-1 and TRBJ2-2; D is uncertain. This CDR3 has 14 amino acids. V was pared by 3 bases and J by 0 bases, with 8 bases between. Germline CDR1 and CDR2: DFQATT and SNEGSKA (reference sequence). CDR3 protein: CSASWASNTGELFF. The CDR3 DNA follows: TGCAGTGCTAGTTGGGCCTCGAACACCGGGGAGCTGTTTTTT.

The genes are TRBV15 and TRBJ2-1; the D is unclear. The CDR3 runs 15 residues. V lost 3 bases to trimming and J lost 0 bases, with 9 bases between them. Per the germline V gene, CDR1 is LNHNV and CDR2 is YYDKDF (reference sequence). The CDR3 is CATSSSYSSYNEQFF. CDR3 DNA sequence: TGTGCCACCAGCAGCTCCTATAGCTCCTACAATGAGCAGTTCTTC.

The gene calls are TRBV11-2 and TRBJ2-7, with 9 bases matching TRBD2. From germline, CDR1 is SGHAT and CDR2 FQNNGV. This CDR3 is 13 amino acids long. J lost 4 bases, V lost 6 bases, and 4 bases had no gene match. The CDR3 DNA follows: TGTGCCAGCAGTCTAGCGGGGAGTTACGAGCAGTACGTC. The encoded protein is CASSLAGSYEQYV.

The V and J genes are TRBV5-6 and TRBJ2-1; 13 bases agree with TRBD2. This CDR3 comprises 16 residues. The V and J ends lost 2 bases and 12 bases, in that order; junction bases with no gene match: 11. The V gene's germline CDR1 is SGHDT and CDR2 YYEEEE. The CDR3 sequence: CASSFLTSGGDSGQFF. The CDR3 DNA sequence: TGTGCCAGCAGCTTCCTAACTAGCGGGGGGGATTCAGGGCAGTTCTTC. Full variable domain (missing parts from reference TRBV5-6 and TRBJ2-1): DAGVTQSPTHLIKTRGQQVTLRCSPKSGHDTVSWYQQALGQGPQFIFQYYEEEERQRGNFPDRFSGHQFPNYSSELNVNALLLGDSALYLCASSFLTSGGDSGQFFGPGTRLTVL.

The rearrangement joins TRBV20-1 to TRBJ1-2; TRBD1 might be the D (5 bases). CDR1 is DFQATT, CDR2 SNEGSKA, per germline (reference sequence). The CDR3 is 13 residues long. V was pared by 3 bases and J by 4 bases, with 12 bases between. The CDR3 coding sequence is TGCAGTGCTAGTGACGGGGGAGGCTATGGCTACACCTTC. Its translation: CSASDGGGYGYTF.

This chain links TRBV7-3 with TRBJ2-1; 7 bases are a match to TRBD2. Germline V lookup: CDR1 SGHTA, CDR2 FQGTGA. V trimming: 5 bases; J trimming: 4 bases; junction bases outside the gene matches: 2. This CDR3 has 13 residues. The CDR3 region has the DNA TGTGCCAGCAGCGGGGGACTATACAATGAGCAGTTCTTC. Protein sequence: CASSGGLYNEQFF.

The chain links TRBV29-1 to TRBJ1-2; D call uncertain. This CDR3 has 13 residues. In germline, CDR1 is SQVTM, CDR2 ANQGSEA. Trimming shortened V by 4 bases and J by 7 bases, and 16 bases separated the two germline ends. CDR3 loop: CSVGTPGKGGYTF. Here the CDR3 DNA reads TGCAGCGTTGGGACTCCTGGGAAGGGTGGCTACACCTTC.

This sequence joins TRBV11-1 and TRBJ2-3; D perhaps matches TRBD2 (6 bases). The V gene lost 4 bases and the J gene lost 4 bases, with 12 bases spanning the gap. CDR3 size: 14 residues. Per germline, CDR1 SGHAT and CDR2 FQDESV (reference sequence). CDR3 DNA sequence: TGTGCCAGCAGCTCAGGGCGGGGTTCAGATACGCAGTATTTT. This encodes CASSSGRGSDTQYF.

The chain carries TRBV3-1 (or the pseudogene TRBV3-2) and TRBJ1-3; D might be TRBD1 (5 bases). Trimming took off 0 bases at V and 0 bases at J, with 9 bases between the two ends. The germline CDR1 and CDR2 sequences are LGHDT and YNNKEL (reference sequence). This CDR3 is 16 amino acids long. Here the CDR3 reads CASSQDRVYSGNTIYF. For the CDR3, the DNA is TGTGCCAGCAGCCAAGACAGGGTATACTCTGGAAACACCATATATTTT.

The CDR3 DNA reads TGTGCCAGCAGCCTTGTCGATGAGCAGTTCTTC. Translating gives CASSLVDEQFF. The chain combines TRBV3-1 (or the pseudogene TRBV3-2) with TRBJ2-1, with unresolved D. Germline loops: CDR1 LGHDT, CDR2 YNNKEL (reference sequence). V lost 4 bases to trimming and J lost 8 bases, with 6 bases between them. The CDR3 runs 11 residues.